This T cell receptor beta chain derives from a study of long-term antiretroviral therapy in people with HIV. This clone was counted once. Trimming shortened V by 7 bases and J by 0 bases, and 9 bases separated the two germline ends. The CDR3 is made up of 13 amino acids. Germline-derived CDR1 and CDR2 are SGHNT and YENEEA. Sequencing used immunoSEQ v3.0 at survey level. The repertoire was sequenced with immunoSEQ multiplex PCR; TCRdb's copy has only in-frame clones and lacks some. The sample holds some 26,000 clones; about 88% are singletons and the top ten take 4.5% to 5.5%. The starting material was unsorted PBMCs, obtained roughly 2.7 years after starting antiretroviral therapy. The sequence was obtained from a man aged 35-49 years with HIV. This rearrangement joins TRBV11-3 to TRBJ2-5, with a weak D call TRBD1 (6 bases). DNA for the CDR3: TGTGCCAGCAAGGACAGAGACCAAGAGACCCAGTACTTC. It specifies CASKDRDQETQYF.